Each of the 12 T cell receptor beta chains below was sequenced from the same sample in a study of early T cells in non-severe SARS-CoV-2 infection. One entry per CDR3 protein, called by TCRdb with MiXCR from the 5' RACE reads. This sample has tens of thousands of distinct CDR3 sequences; roughly 15% occur once, and the top ten carry around 3.7%. This specimen consisted of whole blood, obtained at baseline. Every receptor here comes from an adult who was a healthcare worker with PCR-confirmed SARS-CoV-2 infection or an uninfected control (not recorded which).

The gene calls are TRBV11-2 and TRBJ2-7, with a tentative D call TRBD2 (6 bases). Trimming removed 1 base from V and 4 bases from J, with 8 bases in between. CDR1 and CDR2 (germline): SGHAT, FQNNGV. This CDR3 region has 13 residues. The CDR3 bases are TGTGCCAGCAGCTTAGCGGGGGAGTACGAGCAGTACTTC. As protein: CASSLAGEYEQYF.

There are a few counts of this clonotype. The chain carries TRBV18 and TRBJ1-2; the D gene is possibly TRBD1 (5 bases). The CDR3 contains 13 residues. Looked up from germline, CDR1 is KGHSH and CDR2 is LQKENI. V was cut by 5 bases and J by 8 bases, with 15 bases left in between. CDR3 region: CASSSTRADGYTF. The CDR3 nucleotides read TGTGCCAGCTCAAGTACCAGGGCGGACGGCTACACCTTC.

A few counts support this clonotype. The chain combines TRBV28 with TRBJ2-1, with 8 positions matching TRBD2. V was pared by 2 bases and J by 7 bases, with 4 bases of the junction left unmatched. This CDR3 has 14 residues. Per the germline V gene, CDR1 is MDHEN and CDR2 is SYDVKM. The chain's CDR3 is CASSLGGRKNEQFF. For the CDR3, the DNA is TGTGCCAGCAGTTTAGGCGGGAGGAAAAATGAGCAGTTCTTC.

This clonotype came up many times. The rearrangement links TRBV5-4 to TRBJ2-7; TRBD2 agrees at 7 bases. The V segment lost 4 bases and the J segment 7 bases; nucleotides outside the gene matches: 11. The CDR3 extends over 14 amino acids. CDR1 and CDR2 (germline): SGHNT, YYREEE (reference sequence). Written as DNA, the CDR3 is TGTGCCAGCAGCCCGCGGGACTACGCTGAAGAGCAGTACTTC. The encoded protein is CASSPRDYAEEQYF.

This clonotype was recorded a few times. The V call is TRBV2, the J call TRBJ1-1, with unresolved D. This CDR3 comprises 13 residues. V shed 4 bases and J shed 1 base, with 7 bases lying between them. Germline V gene data show CDR1 as SNHLY and CDR2 as FYNNEI. CDR3 protein: CASSGPGNTEAFF. CDR3 DNA: TGTGCCAGCAGTGGTCCGGGGAACACTGAAGCTTTCTTT.

This clonotype occurred a few times. The chain links TRBV13 to TRBJ2-7; 10 nucleotides line up with TRBD2. Losses at the gene ends were 6 bases for V and 3 bases for J; bases not matched to a gene: 11. The CDR3 length is 16 residues. The germline V gene encodes CDR1 PRHDT and CDR2 FYEKMQ (reference sequence). The CDR3 sequence is CASSSLGASGSYEQYF. In DNA form, the CDR3 reads TGTGCCAGCAGTTCTCTCGGGGCTAGCGGGAGCTACGAGCAGTACTTC.

This sequence joins TRBV29-1 and TRBJ1-3; D perhaps matches TRBD1 (6 bases). Trimming shortened V by 5 bases and J by 0 bases, and 11 bases separated the two germline ends. The CDR3 length is 14 residues. Germline loops: CDR1 SQVTM, CDR2 ANQGSEA. The CDR3 protein is CSVRQVSSGNTIYF. As DNA, the CDR3 is TGCAGCGTTCGACAGGTCTCCTCTGGAAACACCATATATTTT.

This clonotype has a single count. The chain joins TRBV20-1 to TRBJ2-2; D is unresolved. The CDR3 has 11 amino acids. From germline, CDR1 is DFQATT and CDR2 SNEGSKA (reference sequence). The CDR3, as DNA: TGCGTGGCTGGCGGCACCGGGGAGCTGTTTTTT. Its translation: CVAGGTGELFF.

The chain carries TRBV7-6 and TRBJ2-3; 7 bases line up with TRBD2. Trimming took 1 base from V and 0 from J; bases not matched to a gene: 7. The germline V gene encodes CDR1 SGHVS and CDR2 FNYEAQ. CDR3 length: 17 amino acids. The CDR3 sequence is CASSLGIAGSSTDTQYF. CDR3 coding DNA: TGTGCCAGCAGCTTAGGGATAGCGGGTTCCAGCACAGATACGCAGTATTTT.

The chain carries TRBV29-1 and TRBJ2-7, with 10 bases that match TRBD1. Germline V gene lookup returns CDR1 SQVTM and CDR2 ANQGSEA. Losses at the gene ends were 4 bases for V and 4 bases for J; bases not matched to a gene: 10. The CDR3 has 15 residues. CDR3 region: CSVGSGRTGGYEQYF. DNA of the CDR3: TGCAGCGTTGGTTCGGGACGGACAGGGGGGTACGAGCAGTACTTC.

The CDR3 spells CASSTTGFTNEQYF. CDR3 nucleotide sequence: TGTGCCAGCAGTACTACAGGTTTCACCAACGAGCAGTACTTC. The chain carries TRBV27 and TRBJ2-7; tentatively, D is TRBD1 (5 bases). Trimming shortened V by 5 bases and J by 5 bases, and 16 bases separated the two germline ends. Germline CDR1 is MNHEY and CDR2 is SMNVEV (reference sequence). The CDR3 totals 14 residues.

This clonotype was found a few times. The chain carries TRBV11-1 and TRBJ2-3, with D maybe TRBD2 (6 bases). With 5 bases removed from V and 7 bases from J, the gap between germline ends came to 13 bases. The CDR3 consists of 13 residues. CDR1 SGHAT and CDR2 FQDESV come from the germline V gene (reference sequence). Written as DNA, the CDR3 is TGTGCCAGCAGCGATCCTGGACTATATACGCAGTATTTT. It translates to CASSDPGLYTQYF.